This TCR beta chain is from a study of blood T cell repertoires in COVID-19 (dated by TCRdb to 2020 to 2021). For context, the study as a whole: Samples covering the acute and convalescent phases of COVID-19 were provided by collaborators in the United States, Italy and Spain. The sample metadata nearly always contained a de-identified subject ID, COVID-19 status, age in years and sex. The dataset comprised deeply sampled blood TCRbeta repertoires from subjects exposed to, actively infected with, or recovered from COVID-19. HLA class I and class II types, where available, came from metadata supplied by the sample provider rather than from assay-based typing. Samples came from the ongoing ImmuneRACE study (first 160 participants) plus 1,254 subjects from 6 global collaborators. The material from the prospective study consisted of cDNA or gDNA derived from T cells, B-cell-depleted T cells, or PBMCs. A freely available public database, intended as a resource for researchers studying the immune response to SARS-CoV-2, is where the repertoires were released.

TCRbeta CDR3 regions were amplified from genomic DNA by means of the immunoSEQ Assay, a bias-controlled multiplex PCR. The published analysis was carried out like this. Within the assay, amplification of reference gene primers was used to estimate how many nucleated cells each sample contained. To quantify the absolute abundance of each unique TCRbeta CDR3 rearrangement, sequence reads were collapsed and filtered. For each sample, productive Simpson clonality was calculated as the square root of Simpson's diversity index across productive rearrangements. TCRdb mirrors the immuneACCESS table, restricted to in-frame sequences. Some clones are absent from its copies; in checked studies, under half trace to an unresolved V gene, and the reason for the others is unknown. From that table come the V and J calls and clone size; the DNA was used to work out D and trimming. This sample comprises 380,000 or so clones, approximately 77% of them detected only once. The ten largest clones capture 1.1% of the sample.

Whole blood was collected in K2EDTA tubes by collaborating institutions according to the institutions' own protocols. For TCRbeta analysis, collaborator samples were shipped as frozen whole blood, as isolated PBMCs, or as DNA extracted from either sample type. Turning to this clone: The antigen it binds to is not known. The sample holds no much larger clone one base away, and base qualities are not on file.

The study at large found these results: The amount of clinical and demographic metadata varied by source and participant and was provided uncurated.

The clonotype was recovered from a human donor with acute or convalescent COVID-19. The donor label of this sample is uncertain. Sequencing input: peripheral blood.

The nucleotide sequence reads TGTGCCAGCAGCGGCCAGGGGGTAGGTGAGCAGTTCTTC. The translation is CASSGQGVGEQFF. The sequence joins TRBV3-1 (or the pseudogene TRBV3-2) to TRBJ2-1, and 7 junctional nucleotides match TRBD1. The CDR3 runs 13 residues from the cysteine to the phenylalanine. Only the CDR3 part of the read is kept: 39 bases, read in frame from the first base. Trimmed from V: 5 bases; trimmed from J: 9 bases; junction bases lacking a gene match: 7. CDR1 LGHDT and CDR2 YNNKEL were looked up in the germline V gene (reference sequence).